This TCR beta chain derives from a study of OX40 agonist ivuxolimab in advanced cancers. V shed 2 bases and J shed 0 bases, with 8 bases lying between them. CDR3 length equals 15 residues. Germline V gene data show CDR1 as SGHAT and CDR2 as FQNNGV. Blood was sampled at baseline, cycle 4 day 1, and cycle 7 day 1. Clones were sequenced by immunoSEQ multiplex PCR, and TCRdb holds only the in-frame ones, with some missing. The sample consists of about 66,000 clones, 70% to 90% of them appearing once. The sequence came from an adult with an advanced solid tumor such as melanoma, head and neck, liver or kidney cancer. Sequencing used CD4+ or CD8+ T cells sorted from blood, obtained in a trial of the OX40 agonist ivuxolimab. The rearrangement links TRBV11-2 to TRBJ1-3; no firm D call. The CDR3 coding sequence is TGTGCCAGCAGCTTACAGCGAGGCTCTGGAAACACCATATATTTT. Translated, it gives CASSLQRGSGNTIYF.